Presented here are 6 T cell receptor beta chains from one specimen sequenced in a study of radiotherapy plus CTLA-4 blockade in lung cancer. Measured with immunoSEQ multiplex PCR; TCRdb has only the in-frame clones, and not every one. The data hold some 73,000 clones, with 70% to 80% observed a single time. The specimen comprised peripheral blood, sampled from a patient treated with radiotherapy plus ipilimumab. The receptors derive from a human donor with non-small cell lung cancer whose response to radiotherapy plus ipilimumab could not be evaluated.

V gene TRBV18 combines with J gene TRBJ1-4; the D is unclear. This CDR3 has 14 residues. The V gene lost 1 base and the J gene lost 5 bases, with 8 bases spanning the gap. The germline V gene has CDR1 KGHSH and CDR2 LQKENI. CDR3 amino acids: CASSPQSKNEKLFF. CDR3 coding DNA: TGTGCCAGCTCACCACAAAGCAAGAATGAAAAACTGTTTTTT.

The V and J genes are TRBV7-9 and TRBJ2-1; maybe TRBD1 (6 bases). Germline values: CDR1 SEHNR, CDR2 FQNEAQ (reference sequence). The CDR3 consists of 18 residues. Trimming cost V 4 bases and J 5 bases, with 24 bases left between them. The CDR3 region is CASSYGLRGYGPNNEQFF. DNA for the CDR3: TGTGCCAGCAGCTACGGGCTCAGGGGCTACGGACCGAACAATGAGCAGTTCTTC.

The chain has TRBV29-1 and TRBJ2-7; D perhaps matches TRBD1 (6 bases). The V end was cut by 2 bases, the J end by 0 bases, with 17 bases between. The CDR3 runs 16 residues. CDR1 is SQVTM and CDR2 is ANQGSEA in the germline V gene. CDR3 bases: TGCAGCGTTGAACGTTACAGGGATTGGAGCTCCTACGAGCAGTACTTC. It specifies CSVERYRDWSSYEQYF.

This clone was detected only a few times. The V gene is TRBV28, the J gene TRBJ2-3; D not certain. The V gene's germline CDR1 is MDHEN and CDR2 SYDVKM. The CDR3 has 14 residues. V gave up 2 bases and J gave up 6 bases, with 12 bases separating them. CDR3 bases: TGTGCCAGCAGTTTAGGCGGCGCGAGGGATACGCAGTATTTT. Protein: CASSLGGARDTQYF.

As DNA, the CDR3 is TGTGCCAGCAGCTTTGAAGCCACCGGGGAGCTGTTTTTT. It translates to CASSFEATGELFF. J is TRBJ2-2 and V is TRBV11-3, with no clear D. In germline, CDR1 is SGHNT, CDR2 YENEEA. V lost 3 bases to trimming and J lost 4 bases, with 6 bases between them. The CDR3 is 13 residues long.

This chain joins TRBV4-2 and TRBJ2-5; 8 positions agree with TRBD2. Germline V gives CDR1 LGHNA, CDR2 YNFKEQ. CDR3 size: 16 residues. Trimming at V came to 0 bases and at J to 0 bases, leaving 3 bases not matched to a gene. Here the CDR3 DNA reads TGTGCCAGCAGCCAAGATGTCGGGAGGGACCAAGAGACCCAGTACTTC. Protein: CASSQDVGRDQETQYF.